The 31 T cell receptor beta chains below come from one sample, sequenced in a study of blood T cell repertoires in COVID-19 (dated by TCRdb to 2020 to 2022). Receptor amplification or capture employed the immunoSEQ multiplex PCR assay. TCRdb limited this immuneACCESS table to in-frame rearrangements with V and J called. A share of clones is missing; checked studies link under half to unresolved V genes, and the rest is unexplained. This sample lists 200,000 to 250,000 clones; about nine tenths were detected once. The ten largest clones capture less than 3% of the sample. Material for sequencing was peripheral blood. These receptors came from a woman aged 55-75 years with acute or convalescent COVID-19.

This rearrangement joins TRBV18 to TRBJ1-1, with 10 positions matching TRBD1. The CDR3 extends over 15 amino acids. Looked up from germline, CDR1 is KGHSH and CDR2 is LQKENI. The J segment lost 4 bases and the V segment lost 5 bases, leaving 7 bases of the junction unmatched. The CDR3 region has the DNA TGTGCCAGCTCAGCGACAGGGGGCGGCGGCACTGAAGCTTTCTTT. It yields the protein CASSATGGGGTEAFF.

The sample holds a few counts of this clone. This chain uses TRBV10-1 with TRBJ1-4; the D is unclear. The ends were cut back, 0 bases at V and 1 base at J, with 3 bases in the middle. The CDR3 is 14 amino acids. Germline V gene lookup returns CDR1 WNHNN and CDR2 SYGVQD (reference sequence). CDR3 sequence: CASSESGTNEKLFF. The DNA of the CDR3 is TGCGCCAGCAGTGAGTCCGGAACTAATGAAAAACTGTTTTTT.

The chain has TRBV9 and TRBJ1-4, with TRBD1 matching over 7 bases. Germline CDR1 is SGDLS and CDR2 is YYNGEE. The CDR3 loop spans 13 amino acids. J gave up 8 bases and V 0 bases, and 1 base lay outside the gene matches. Here the CDR3 DNA reads TGTGCCAGCAGCGTAGTACAGGGGGAAAAACTGTTTTTT. As protein: CASSVVQGEKLFF.

V usage is TRBV7-9 and J usage is TRBJ1-5; the match to TRBD1 covers 7 bases. Germline CDR1 reads SEHNR; CDR2 reads FQNEAQ (reference sequence). V lost 5 bases to trimming and J lost 4 bases; unmatched junction nucleotides: 2. The CDR3 runs 13 residues. This chain's CDR3 is CASSDRENQPQHF. Written as DNA, the CDR3 is TGTGCCAGCAGCGACAGGGAAAATCAGCCCCAGCATTTT.

The genes are TRBV6-1 and TRBJ2-5; no clear D. The V gene's germline CDR1 is MNHNS and CDR2 SASEGT. Trimming took off 0 bases at V and 4 bases at J, with 9 bases between the two ends. The CDR3 extends over 14 amino acids. In nucleotides, the CDR3 is TGTGCCAGCAGTGAAGCTGCTAGGCGAGAGACCCAGTACTTC. Translation gives CASSEAARRETQYF.

This clone was detected only a few times. CDR3 DNA: TGCGCCAGCAGCTCTCTATCGGGACAGAATAATTCACCCCTCCACTTT. Protein sequence: CASSSLSGQNNSPLHF. The genes are TRBV5-1 and TRBJ1-6, with 7 bases that match TRBD1. V was pared by 3 bases and J by 5 bases, with 8 bases of the junction left unmatched. The germline CDR1 and CDR2 sequences are SGHRS and YFSETQ. The CDR3 covers 16 residues.

This sequence joins TRBV5-1 and TRBJ2-5; TRBD2 matches 7 bases. The CDR3 consists of 13 residues. V dropped 0 bases and J dropped 5; count of bases not matched to a gene: 1. From germline, CDR1 is SGHRS and CDR2 YFSETQ. In nucleotides, the CDR3 is TGCGCCAGCAGCTTGGCTAGCGGCGAGACCCAGTACTTC. This codes for CASSLASGETQYF.

The chain couples TRBV16 to TRBJ1-1, with D unresolved. Trimming left V 5 bases short and J 5 bases short, with 12 bases between. CDR3 size: 13 residues. The germline CDR1 and CDR2 sequences are KGHSY and FQNENV. In DNA, the CDR3 is TGTGCCAGCAGCGACTACAGAGGGACTGAAGCTTTCTTT. Translated, it gives CASSDYRGTEAFF.

This chain uses TRBV3-1 (or the pseudogene TRBV3-2) with TRBJ2-7, with D possibly TRBD2 on 5 matching bases. V was cut by 4 bases and J by 7 bases, with 11 bases left in between. CDR1 LGHDT and CDR2 YNNKEL come from the germline V gene (reference sequence). The CDR3 has 12 amino acids. The CDR3 spells CASSPLSGEQYF. CDR3 coding DNA: TGTGCCAGCAGCCCGCTTTCGGGGGAGCAGTACTTC.

This rearrangement joins TRBV5-1 to TRBJ1-6; D is possibly TRBD1 (6 bases). Between the trimmed V and J ends, which lost 2 bases and 3 bases, there was a span of 9 bases. Germline values: CDR1 SGHRS, CDR2 YFSETQ. The CDR3 extends over 15 amino acids. The CDR3 loop is CASSLGGIYNSPLHF. The CDR3 DNA sequence: TGCGCCAGCAGCTTAGGGGGAATCTATAATTCACCCCTCCACTTT.

The V and J genes are TRBV7-9 and TRBJ2-7; 8 bases align to TRBD1. CDR1 SEHNR and CDR2 FQNEAQ come from the germline V gene (reference sequence). V lost 5 bases to trimming and J lost 5 bases; unmatched junction nucleotides: 8. CDR3 length equals 14 residues. In nucleotides, the CDR3 is TGTGCCAGCAGCGCAAACAGGGGGAGCGACGAGCAGTACTTC. This translates into CASSANRGSDEQYF.

CDR3 sequence reads: CASSLDRNYGYTF. CDR3 DNA sequence: TGTGCCAGCAGTTTGGACAGGAACTATGGCTACACCTTC. This chain links TRBV28 with TRBJ1-2; 7 bases fit TRBD1. The junction had 0 bases not matched to a gene; V was cut back by 3 bases and J by 2 bases. This CDR3 comprises 13 residues. CDR1 and CDR2 (germline): MDHEN, SYDVKM.

This clone was found once. The gene calls are TRBV24-1 and TRBJ2-3; 8 nucleotides match TRBD2. There are 18 residues in the CDR3. With V trimmed by 3 bases and J by 3 bases, 13 bases remained unmatched. Germline V gives CDR1 KGHDR, CDR2 SFDVKD. The DNA for the CDR3 is TGTGCCACCAGTGATCCCGCCGGCGGGGGGAGTGGGACAGATACGCAGTATTTT. Protein sequence: CATSDPAGGGSGTDTQYF.

The rearrangement links TRBV6-1 to TRBJ1-2; a weak D match, TRBD1 (5 bases). The CDR3 has 14 residues. Between the trimmed V and J ends, which lost 1 base and 4 bases, there was a span of 10 bases. Germline loops: CDR1 MNHNS, CDR2 SASEGT. The DNA of the CDR3 is TGTGCCAGCAGTGAAGGGGGCAGAGTCTATGGCTACACCTTC. Protein: CASSEGGRVYGYTF.

The chain recombines TRBV6-5 with TRBJ1-2, with 8 bases identical to TRBD1. The CDR3 runs to 15 residues. Germline assignment: CDR1 MNHEY and CDR2 SVGAGI. V was clipped by 0 bases and J by 2 bases; unmatched bases: 2. DNA of the CDR3: TGTGCCAGCAGTTACTCCAGGGGGCCCAACTATGGCTACACCTTC. Its protein is CASSYSRGPNYGYTF.

This clone was seen a few times. The chain recombines TRBV11-2 with TRBJ2-7; possible D gene TRBD2, 6 bases. V was shortened by 1 base and J by 6 bases, with 16 bases between the two germline ends. CDR3 size: 15 residues. Germline values: CDR1 SGHAT, CDR2 FQNNGV. CDR3 coding DNA: TGTGCCAGCAGCTTAGGTACTCTGGGAGCGGGCGAGCAGTACTTC. Translated, it gives CASSLGTLGAGEQYF.

The chain joins TRBV13 to TRBJ1-6; 8 bases line up with TRBD1. CDR3 size: 16 residues. Germline loops: CDR1 PRHDT, CDR2 FYEKMQ (reference sequence). Trimming removed 5 bases from V and 9 bases from J; junction bases left unmatched: 12. CDR3 nucleotides: TGTGCCAGCAGCGAAAACCAGGGGGCGGTTGGTTCACCCCTCCACTTT. This codes for CASSENQGAVGSPLHF.

This chain links TRBV30 with TRBJ1-3; TRBD1 matches at 8 bases. This CDR3 is built from 15 residues. In germline, CDR1 is GTSNPN, CDR2 SVGIG (reference sequence). The V segment lost 3 bases and the J segment 4 bases; nucleotides outside the gene matches: 8. The CDR3 DNA is TGTGCCTGGAGAATCACAGGGGGGGCAGGAAACACCATATATTTT. It encodes CAWRITGGAGNTIYF.

V is TRBV2 and J is TRBJ1-6, with 10 bases fitting TRBD1. V dropped 3 bases and J dropped 14; count of bases not matched to a gene: 7. The CDR3 sequence is 14 residues long. The V gene's germline CDR1 is SNHLY and CDR2 FYNNEI. The CDR3 DNA is TGTGCCAGCAGTGACCGGACAGGGGGGTGGACCCTCCACTTT. It is translated as CASSDRTGGWTLHF.

This chain joins TRBV28 and TRBJ1-4, with D unresolved. CDR1 is MDHEN and CDR2 is SYDVKM in the germline V gene. The CDR3 extends over 14 amino acids. Trimming stripped 5 bases from V and 7 bases from J, with 14 bases between. CDR3 sequence (DNA): TGTGCCAGCAGTACCGACGCGGGTGGTGAAAAACTGTTTTTT. Its translation: CASSTDAGGEKLFF.

The rearrangement links TRBV20-1 to TRBJ2-5, with unresolved D. CDR1 and CDR2 (germline): DFQATT, SNEGSKA (reference sequence). With 3 bases removed from V and 1 base from J, the gap between germline ends came to 6 bases. This CDR3 has 12 residues. The CDR3 bases are TGCAGTGCTAGTCCCAGCCAAGAGACCCAGTACTTC. Translation: CSASPSQETQYF.

The chain recombines TRBV27 with TRBJ1-1, with unresolved D. This CDR3 is 14 amino acids long. The V gene's germline CDR1 is MNHEY and CDR2 SMNVEV (reference sequence). Trimming shortened V by 6 bases and J by 1 base, and 12 bases separated the two germline ends. The CDR3 spells CASSRRGRNTEAFF. The CDR3 nucleotides read TGTGCCAGCAGCCGACGAGGCAGGAACACTGAAGCTTTCTTT.

This clone was seen only once. The chain carries TRBV6-1 and TRBJ1-2, with D possibly being TRBD1 (5 bases). The CDR3 spans 15 residues. Trimming removed 1 base from V and 5 bases from J, with 14 bases in between. Germline CDR1 and CDR2: MNHNS and SASEGT. The CDR3 DNA is TGTGCCAGCAGTGAAGTTCAGGGAGGAAGGTATGGCTACACCTTC. It encodes CASSEVQGGRYGYTF.

This clone was counted once. The rearrangement links TRBV9 to TRBJ1-1, with 12 bases identical to TRBD1. CDR1 and CDR2 from the germline V gene are SGDLS and YYNGEE. This CDR3 is built from 15 residues. After removal of 4 bases from V and 8 bases from J, the junction contained 9 bases not matched to a gene. The chain's CDR3 is CASSSVVGQGAEAFF. DNA of the CDR3: TGTGCCAGCAGCTCAGTGGTGGGACAGGGGGCCGAAGCTTTCTTT.

The chain uses TRBV12-5 and TRBJ1-5, with D maybe TRBD1 (6 bases). The CDR3 covers 17 residues. Trimming removed 5 bases from V and 2 bases from J, with 19 bases in between. Germline V lookup: CDR1 LGHNT, CDR2 FRNRAP. The CDR3 here is CASGGAQGTFGNQPQHF. The CDR3 nucleotides read TGTGCTAGTGGTGGGGCACAGGGAACATTTGGCAATCAGCCCCAGCATTTT.

The chain joins TRBV2 to TRBJ2-1; TRBD2 aligns across 7 bases. Germline trimming cut 10 bases from V and 3 bases from J; bases unmatched to any gene: 15. The germline V gene has CDR1 SNHLY and CDR2 FYNNEI. This CDR3 spans 16 amino acids. Here the CDR3 reads CAIGRQRDWFYNEQFF. CDR3 coding DNA: TGTGCCATCGGCCGTCAGCGGGATTGGTTCTACAATGAGCAGTTCTTC.

The V call is TRBV4-1, the J call TRBJ1-2; the match to TRBD1 covers 11 bases. This CDR3 region has 16 residues. Germline CDR1 MGHRA, CDR2 YSYEKL. Germline trimming cut 1 base from V and 5 bases from J; bases unmatched to any gene: 6. CDR3 bases: TGCGCCAGCAGCCAAGGGACAGGGGGCGCGGGGTATGGCTACACCTTC. Its translation is CASSQGTGGAGYGYTF.

The chain joins TRBV9 to TRBJ2-7, with D tentatively TRBD1 (6 bases). V gave up 0 bases and J gave up 4 bases, with 14 bases separating them. This CDR3 spans 15 amino acids. Germline-derived CDR1 and CDR2 are SGDLS and YYNGEE. CDR3 coding DNA: TGTGCCAGCAGCGTAGGAGAGACAGGAATATACGAGCAGTACTTC. Residues: CASSVGETGIYEQYF.

The chain employs TRBV19 and TRBJ1-3; 8 bases align to TRBD1. This CDR3 region has 17 residues. V lost 6 bases, J lost 4 bases, and 14 bases stayed unmatched. Germline CDR1 is LNHDA and CDR2 is SQIVND (reference sequence). The CDR3 DNA reads TGTGCCAGTAGCCAACCTTACAGGGGGTACGCGGGAAACACCATATATTTT. It is translated as CASSQPYRGYAGNTIYF.

The V and J genes are TRBV28 and TRBJ1-4, with D uncertain. V was trimmed by 7 bases and J by 8 bases, leaving 17 bases between them. Per the germline V gene, CDR1 is MDHEN and CDR2 is SYDVKM. The CDR3 contains 14 residues. The CDR3: CASNFGSQGEKLFF. CDR3 DNA sequence: TGTGCCAGCAATTTCGGGAGCCAAGGGGAAAAACTGTTTTTT.

In DNA, the CDR3 is TGTGCCAGTTCCCCGCAAGCGGGGTATAATTCACCCCTCCACTTT. It encodes CASSPQAGYNSPLHF. The chain employs TRBV5-6 and TRBJ1-6; no clear D. CDR1 SGHDT and CDR2 YYEEEE come from the germline V gene. The CDR3 loop spans 15 amino acids. Trimming removed 8 bases at V and 4 bases at J, with 16 bases between.